This is a list of T cell receptor beta chains from one sample in a study of blood T cell repertoires in COVID-19. The method was immunoSEQ multiplex PCR; TCRdb's version includes in-frame clones alone and lacks a portion of them. The sample consists of hundreds of thousands of clones, 70% to 90% of them appearing once. The sample taken for sequencing was peripheral blood. The receptors were gathered from a woman between 50 and 59 years old with active or convalescent COVID-19. The CDR3 runs from the conserved cysteine through the conserved F or W. The D gene is left open where the match is weak. Rows may omit the clone size; those that give it use once, few, many or a size class.

TGTGCCAGTAGTACGCATACAGGGGGCTTCTATGGCTACACCTTC	CASSTHTGGFYGYTF	TRBD1	NA	TRBV19	TRBJ1-2
TGTGCCAGCAGCCAGAGGAAGACTAGCGGATTCACAGATACGCAGTATTTT	CASSQRKTSGFTDTQYF	TRBD2	NA	TRBV14	TRBJ2-3
TGTGCCAGCAGCTTAGTTTCACAGGGACAGTTCTTC	CASSLVSQGQFF	NA	NA	TRBV11-2	TRBJ2-1
TGCGCCAGCAGACCGACGGGGGGTTCCTTGAGTAGCGCAGATACGCAGTATTTT	CASRPTGGSLSSADTQYF	TRBD2	NA	TRBV5-1	TRBJ2-3
TGTGCCATTGCGCGCCGGACAGGGGAAGGCTACACCTTC	CAIARRTGEGYTF	TRBD1	NA	TRBV10-3	TRBJ1-2
TGTGCCAGCAGTTCCCCGATGGTGGGACAGGGGCCATATTTTTCCTACAATGAGCAGTTCTTC	CASSSPMVGQGPYFSYNEQFF	TRBD1	NA	TRBV28	TRBJ2-1
TGCAGCGTCTGGGACAGAGATAATTCACCCCTCCACTTT	CSVWDRDNSPLHF	TRBD1	NA	TRBV29-1	TRBJ1-6
TGTGCCAGCAGTGGAGGACAGGGTCTTGAGCAGTTCTTC	CASSGGQGLEQFF	TRBD1	NA	TRBV2	TRBJ2-1
TGTGCCTGGGAGCGGGTTTGGGGCTACACCTTC	CAWERVWGYTF	NA	NA	TRBV30	TRBJ1-2
TGCGCCAGCAGCCAAGCTATTTGGGACAGGGGGCGTCCGGTCGGTGAAGCTTTCTTT	CASSQAIWDRGRPVGEAFF	TRBD1	NA	TRBV4-1	TRBJ1-1
TGTGCCAGCAGTTACTCAACAGGGAGAGCAATTCAGCCCCAGCATTTT	CASSYSTGRAIQPQHF	NA	NA	TRBV6-6	TRBJ1-5
TGTGCCAGCGGACCAGGGGGCCTCGGGGGAAAACTGTTTTTT	CASGPGGLGGKLFF	TRBD1	NA	TRBV28	TRBJ1-4
TGTGCCAGCAGCCCTAATAGAGCGGGAGCCCCCCCTTACGAGCAGTACTTC	CASSPNRAGAPPYEQYF	TRBD2	NA	TRBV4-2	TRBJ2-7
TGTGCCAGCAGCGTAGGTCCTAGCGGGAGGGCTCTCAACTACGAGCAGTACTTC	CASSVGPSGRALNYEQYF	TRBD2	NA	TRBV9	TRBJ2-7
TGTGCCAGCGTCTTGCAGGGCGGCTATGGCTACACCTTC	CASVLQGGYGYTF	NA	NA	TRBV6-5	TRBJ1-2
TGTGCCAGCAGAGAAAGTAGCGGGACAGGGGATCAGCCCCAGCATTTT	CASRESSGTGDQPQHF	TRBD1	NA	TRBV19	TRBJ1-5
TGTGCCACCCAGACAGGGACAGATACGCAGTATTTT	CATQTGTDTQYF	TRBD1	NA	TRBV19	TRBJ2-3
TGTGCCAGTAGTATAGGGGACAGGGCCAATCAGCCCCAGCATTTT	CASSIGDRANQPQHF	TRBD1	NA	TRBV19	TRBJ1-5
TGTGCCAGCAAAACCGGGACAGTGAACACTGAAGCTTTCTTT	CASKTGTVNTEAFF	TRBD1	medium-sized	TRBV2	TRBJ1-1
TGTGCCAGTAGTATCTACGGGGAGCTGTTTTTT	CASSIYGELFF	NA	NA	TRBV19	TRBJ2-2
TGCGCCAGCAGGCGGGACAGGGGAGGAAACTATGGCTACACCTTC	CASRRDRGGNYGYTF	TRBD1	NA	TRBV5-1	TRBJ1-2
TGTGCCAGCAGCCAAGCGGCAGATACGCAGTATTTT	CASSQAADTQYF	NA	NA	TRBV3-1/TRBV3-2	TRBJ2-3
TGTGCCAGTACCCCAGCGGGAGGCACAGATACGCAGTATTTT	CASTPAGGTDTQYF	TRBD2	once	TRBV19	TRBJ2-3
TGTGCCAGCAGTTCGTTTCCTTCCTCCTTAAACTATGGCTACACCTTC	CASSSFPSSLNYGYTF	NA	NA	TRBV28	TRBJ1-2
TGTGCCAGTACCGTACTAGCGGGGGGCACCGGGGAGCTGTTTTTT	CASTVLAGGTGELFF	TRBD2	NA	TRBV19	TRBJ2-2
TGTGCCAGCAGCCAAGATCTTGGACTCCAGCAGTTCTTC	CASSQDLGLQQFF	NA	NA	TRBV4-2	TRBJ2-1
TGTGCCAGTAGTAGGGTAGCTGAGTGGTCCTACGAGCAGTACTTC	CASSRVAEWSYEQYF	NA	NA	TRBV19	TRBJ2-7
TGTGCCAGCAGCCCTTACCCCGCAGGGAAGGCCAACGTCCTGACTTTC	CASSPYPAGKANVLTF	NA	NA	TRBV7-6	TRBJ2-6
TGTGCCAGCAGCGTAGAGGCGGAAAACATTCAGTACTTC	CASSVEAENIQYF	NA	NA	TRBV9	TRBJ2-4
TGCAGCGTTGTGGGGACTAGCGGGAAAATTTCGAACAATGAGCAGTTCTTC	CSVVGTSGKISNNEQFF	TRBD2	NA	TRBV29-1	TRBJ2-1
TGCGCCAGGAGGATTTGGGCCCGGGGGGTCCCAGATACGCAGTATTTT	CARRIWARGVPDTQYF	TRBD2	NA	TRBV4-1	TRBJ2-3
TGTGCCAGCAGTCCCTCGGGGGAGGTTTTCTATGGCTACACCTTC	CASSPSGEVFYGYTF	NA	NA	TRBV28	TRBJ1-2
TGTGCCAGCAGCTGGACTAGCGGCGACGAGCAGTACTTC	CASSWTSGDEQYF	TRBD2	NA	TRBV7-9	TRBJ2-7
TGTGCCACCAGTGAAGGTCGACAGGGGAGGCGAGGAAATGAGCAGTTCTTC	CATSEGRQGRRGNEQFF	TRBD1	NA	TRBV24-1	TRBJ2-1
TGTGCCACAACAGGGGGCGGCAATCAGCCCCAGCATTTT	CATTGGGNQPQHF	TRBD1	NA	TRBV10-3	TRBJ1-5
TGTGCCAGTAGTATAGTACAAGGGGGAAATGGCTACACCTTC	CASSIVQGGNGYTF	NA	NA	TRBV19	TRBJ1-2
TGTGCCAGCAGTTACTCCCAATTAGCGGGAGAGCAGTTCTTC	CASSYSQLAGEQFF	TRBD2	NA	TRBV6-5	TRBJ2-1